Sequencing of this TCR beta chain was carried out in a study of CD8+ T cells in alopecia areata (dated by TCRdb to between 2017 and 2018). Broadly, across the study: The treated patients took part in an open-label pilot trial in which moderate-to-severe alopecia areata was treated with oral tofacitinib at 5 to 10 mg twice daily. Patients received tofacitinib for 6 to 18 months and were then followed off drug for 6 months to check for delayed response and recurrence. For the treated patients, the SALT score, which quantifies what percentage of scalp surface area is affected, served as the measure of disease severity. In both human patients and the C3H/HeJ mouse model, the study applied high-throughput TCRbeta sequencing to look at T cell clonal expansion in alopecia areata. Scalp tissue and sorted CD4+ and CD8+ peripheral blood T cells from patchy and totalis/universalis alopecia areata patients and from healthy controls were covered by human TCRbeta sequencing. Patients on tofacitinib were biopsied at baseline and after 4 and 24 weeks of treatment, and several of the patients also had a later scalp biopsy. Scalp clonality was compared across normal scalp (n=4), patchy alopecia areata scalp (n=8), and alopecia totalis/universalis scalp (n=8). RNA was obtained with the PAXgene miRNA kit for fixed scalp, the miRNeasy kit for PBMCs, and the RNeasy kit for mouse skin. TCRbeta CDR3 regions were amplified by immunoSEQ multiplex PCR with 35 Vbeta forward and 13 Jbeta reverse primers. Broad study findings and their caveats: Many expanded lesional clones persisted in scalp and blood during tofacitinib treatment, which may partly explain relapse after stopping treatment. TCR sequences shared between patients were less clear than in mice, possibly partly because of HLA diversity in the patient population. The treated cohort was small, with a single nonresponder, so links between baseline CD8+ expansion and response need larger studies. Lesional scalp, especially in alopecia totalis/universalis, showed higher clonality and more expanded CD8+ clones than normal scalp, suggesting antigenic drive. Unlike mouse skin, where gammadelta T cells dominate, normal human skin contains resident alphabeta T cells that get sequenced too, which complicates analysis of the scalp TCR repertoire. Tofacitinib significantly decreased scalp clonality and the number of expanded CD8+ clones among the top 100 scalp clones.

Library preparation employed the immunoSEQ multiplex PCR assay. RNA was extracted from all samples and reverse transcribed into cDNA as template for TCR sequencing. First-strand cDNA was synthesized using SuperScript III with a 2:1 mix of oligo-dT and random hexamers. A synthetic immune receptor repertoire was used to gauge amplification bias, and whatever bias remained was removed computationally. On the authors' methods: Raw reads were preprocessed to remove errors, and CDR3 was defined by IMGT conventions from the conserved cysteine to phenylalanine. Clonality was calculated as 1 minus Shannon entropy normalized by log2 of the number of productive unique TCRs. Scalp TCRbeta sequences were cross-referenced with sorted blood CD4 and CD8 repertoires so that the CD4 or CD8 identity of scalp clones could be inferred. TCRdb carries this immuneACCESS record with in-frame sequences only. Its versions omit some clonotypes, under half of them owing to an unresolved V gene in the studies checked, with the rest unexplained. The V and J calls and clone size were taken over from that table, and D and trimming were inferred from the DNA. In all, the sample holds 95,000 to 100,000 clones, and roughly 56% of those were seen once. Clones ranked in the top ten supply 16% of the sample.

For this clone: Which antigen it targets is not known. Per-base quality was not reported, and no clone a single base away is much larger than it.

Based on the germline V gene, the CDR1 and CDR2 sequences are SQVTM and ANQGSEA. Trimming removed 7 bases from V and 3 bases from J, leaving 15 bases between the germline ends. Spanning cysteine to phenylalanine, the CDR3 consists of 13 amino acids. Only the CDR3 DNA is retained, 39 bases long and in frame from the first base. The treatment or condition label, as the study defines it: oral pan-JAK inhibitor, 5-10 mg twice daily. Lesional scalp punch biopsies and peripheral blood were collected from alopecia areata patients. PBMCs were isolated by density centrifugation and stained for CD3, CD4 and CD8, after which CD4+ and CD8+ T cells were sorted on a FACSAria.

The specimen comprised CD8+ T cells sorted from blood, sampled at approximately week 61, from a patient treated with tofacitinib. In this chain, TRBV29-1 is recombined with TRBJ1-2, with TRBD1 tentatively as D gene (6 bases match). This receptor was taken from a human donor with alopecia areata. The bases are TGCAGCGCCAAGGCCGCAGGGGACTATGGCTACACCTTC. This yields the protein CSAKAAGDYGYTF.